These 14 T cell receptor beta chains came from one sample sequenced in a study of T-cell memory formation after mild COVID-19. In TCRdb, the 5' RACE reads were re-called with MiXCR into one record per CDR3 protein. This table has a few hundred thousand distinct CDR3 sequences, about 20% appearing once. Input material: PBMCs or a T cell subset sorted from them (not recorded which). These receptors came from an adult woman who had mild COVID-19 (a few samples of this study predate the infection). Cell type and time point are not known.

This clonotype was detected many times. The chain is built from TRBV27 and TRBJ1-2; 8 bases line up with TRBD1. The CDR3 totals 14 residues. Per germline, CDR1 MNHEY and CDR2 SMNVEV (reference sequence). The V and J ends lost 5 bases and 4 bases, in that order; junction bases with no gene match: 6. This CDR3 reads CASSPLDRAYGYTF. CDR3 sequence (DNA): TGTGCCAGCAGTCCCCTGGACAGGGCCTATGGCTACACCTTC.

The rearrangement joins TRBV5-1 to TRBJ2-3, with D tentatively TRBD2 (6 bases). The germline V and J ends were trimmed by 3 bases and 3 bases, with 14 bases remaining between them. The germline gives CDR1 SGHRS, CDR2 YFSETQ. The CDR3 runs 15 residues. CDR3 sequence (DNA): TGCGCCAGCAGCTCTGGGGGAGGTCGGACAGATACGCAGTATTTT. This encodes CASSSGGGRTDTQYF.

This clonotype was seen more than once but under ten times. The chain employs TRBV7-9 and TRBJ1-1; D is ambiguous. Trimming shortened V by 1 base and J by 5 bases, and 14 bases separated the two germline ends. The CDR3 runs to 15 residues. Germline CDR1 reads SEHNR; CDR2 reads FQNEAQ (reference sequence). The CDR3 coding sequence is TGTGCCAGCAGCTTAGACGGGGTCTTTGGGACTGAAGCTTTCTTT. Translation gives CASSLDGVFGTEAFF.

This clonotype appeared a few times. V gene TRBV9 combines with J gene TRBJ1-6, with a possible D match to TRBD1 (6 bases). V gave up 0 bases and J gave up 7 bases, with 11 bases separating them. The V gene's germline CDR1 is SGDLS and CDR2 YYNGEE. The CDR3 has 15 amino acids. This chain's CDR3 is CASSVEGGANSPLHF. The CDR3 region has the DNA TGTGCCAGCAGCGTAGAAGGGGGGGCGAATTCACCCCTCCACTTT.

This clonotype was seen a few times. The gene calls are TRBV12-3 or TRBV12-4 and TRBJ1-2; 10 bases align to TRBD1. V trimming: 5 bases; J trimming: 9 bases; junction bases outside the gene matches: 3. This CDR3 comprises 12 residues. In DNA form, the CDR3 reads TGTGCCAGCAGTAGGGACAGGGGAAGCTACACCTTC. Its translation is CASSRDRGSYTF.

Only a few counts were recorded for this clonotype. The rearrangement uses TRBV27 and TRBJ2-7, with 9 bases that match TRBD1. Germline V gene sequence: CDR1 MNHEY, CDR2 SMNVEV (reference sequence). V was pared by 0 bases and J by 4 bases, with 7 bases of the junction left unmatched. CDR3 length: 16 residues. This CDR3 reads CASSLSTGTGWYEQYF. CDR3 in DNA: TGTGCCAGCAGTTTATCAACCGGGACAGGGTGGTACGAGCAGTACTTC.

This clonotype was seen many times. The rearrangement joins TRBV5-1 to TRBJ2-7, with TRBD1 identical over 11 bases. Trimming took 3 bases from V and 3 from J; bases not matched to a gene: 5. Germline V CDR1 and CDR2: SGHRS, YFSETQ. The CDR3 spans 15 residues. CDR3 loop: CASSSAGTGGYEQYF. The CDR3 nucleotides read TGCGCCAGCAGCTCGGCCGGGACAGGGGGCTACGAGCAGTACTTC. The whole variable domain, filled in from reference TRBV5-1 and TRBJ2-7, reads KAGVTQTPRYLIKTRGQQVTLSCSPISGHRSVSWYQQTPGQGLQFLFEYFSETQRNKGNFPGRFSGRQFSNSRSEMNVSTLELGDSALYLCASSSAGTGGYEQYFGPGTRLTVT.

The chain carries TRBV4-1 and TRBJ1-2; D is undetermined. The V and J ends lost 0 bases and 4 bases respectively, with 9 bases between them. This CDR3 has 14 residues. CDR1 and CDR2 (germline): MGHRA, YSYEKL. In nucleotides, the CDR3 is TGCGCCAGCAGCCAAGATTACAGCTCCTATGGCTACACCTTC. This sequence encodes CASSQDYSSYGYTF.

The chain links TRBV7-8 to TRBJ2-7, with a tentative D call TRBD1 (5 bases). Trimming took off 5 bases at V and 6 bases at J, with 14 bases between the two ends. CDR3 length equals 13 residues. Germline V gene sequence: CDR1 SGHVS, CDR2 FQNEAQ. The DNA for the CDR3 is TGTGCCAGCAGCATAAACCAGGGTTCCGAGCAGTACTTC. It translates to CASSINQGSEQYF.

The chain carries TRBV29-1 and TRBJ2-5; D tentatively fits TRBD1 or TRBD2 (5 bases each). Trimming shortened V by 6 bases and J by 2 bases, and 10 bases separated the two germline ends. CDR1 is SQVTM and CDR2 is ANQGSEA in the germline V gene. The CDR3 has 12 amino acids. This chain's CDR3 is CSVARGQETQYF. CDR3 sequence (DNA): TGCAGCGTCGCGAGGGGACAAGAGACCCAGTACTTC.

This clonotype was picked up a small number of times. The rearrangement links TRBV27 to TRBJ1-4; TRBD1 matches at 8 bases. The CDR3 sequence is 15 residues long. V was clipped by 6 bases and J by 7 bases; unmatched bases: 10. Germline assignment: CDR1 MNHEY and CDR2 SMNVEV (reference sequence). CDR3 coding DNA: TGTGCCAGCAGGAAGTCAGGGGGCGCTGGTGAAAAACTGTTTTTT. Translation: CASRKSGGAGEKLFF.

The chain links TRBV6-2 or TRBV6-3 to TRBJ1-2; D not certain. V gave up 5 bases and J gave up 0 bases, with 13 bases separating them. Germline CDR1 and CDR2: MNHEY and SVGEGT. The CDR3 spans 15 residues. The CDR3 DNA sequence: TGTGCCAGCAGTCAAACGGACGGAGCTAACTATGGCTACACCTTC. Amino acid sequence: CASSQTDGANYGYTF.

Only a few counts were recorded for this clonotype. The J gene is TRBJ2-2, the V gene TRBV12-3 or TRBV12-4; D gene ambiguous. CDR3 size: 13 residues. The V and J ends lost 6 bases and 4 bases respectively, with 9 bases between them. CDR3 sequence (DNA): TGTGCCAGCAGCCGGAGTCCCACCGGGGAGCTGTTTTTT. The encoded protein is CASSRSPTGELFF.

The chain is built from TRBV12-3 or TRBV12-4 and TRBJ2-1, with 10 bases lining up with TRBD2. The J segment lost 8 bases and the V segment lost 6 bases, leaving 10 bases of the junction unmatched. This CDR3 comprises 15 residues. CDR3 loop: CASSVGLAGVDEQFF. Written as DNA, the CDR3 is TGTGCCAGCAGCGTAGGTCTAGCGGGAGTCGATGAGCAGTTCTTC.